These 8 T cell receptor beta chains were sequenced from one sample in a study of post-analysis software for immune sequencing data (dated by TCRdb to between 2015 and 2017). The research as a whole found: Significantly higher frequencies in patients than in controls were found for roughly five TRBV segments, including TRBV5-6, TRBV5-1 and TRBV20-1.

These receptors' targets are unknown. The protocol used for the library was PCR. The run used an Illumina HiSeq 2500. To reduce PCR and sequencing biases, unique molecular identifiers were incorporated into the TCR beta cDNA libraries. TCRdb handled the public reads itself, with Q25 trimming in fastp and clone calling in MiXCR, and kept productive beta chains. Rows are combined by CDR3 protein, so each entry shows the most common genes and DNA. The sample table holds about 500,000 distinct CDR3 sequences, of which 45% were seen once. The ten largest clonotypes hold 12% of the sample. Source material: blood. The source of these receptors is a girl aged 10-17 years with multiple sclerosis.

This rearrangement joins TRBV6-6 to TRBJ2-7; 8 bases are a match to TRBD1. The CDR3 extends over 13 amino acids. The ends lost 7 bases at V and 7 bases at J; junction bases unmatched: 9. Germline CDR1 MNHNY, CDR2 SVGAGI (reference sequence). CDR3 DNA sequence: TGTGCCAGCACTGGACAGGGAGGAAATGAGCAGTACTTC. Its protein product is CASTGQGGNEQYF.

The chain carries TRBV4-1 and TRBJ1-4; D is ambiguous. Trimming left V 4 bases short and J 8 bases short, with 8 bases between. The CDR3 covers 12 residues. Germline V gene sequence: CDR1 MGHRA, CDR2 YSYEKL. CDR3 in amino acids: CASSPIREKLFF. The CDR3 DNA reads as TGCGCCAGCAGCCCAATCCGGGAAAAACTGTTTTTT.

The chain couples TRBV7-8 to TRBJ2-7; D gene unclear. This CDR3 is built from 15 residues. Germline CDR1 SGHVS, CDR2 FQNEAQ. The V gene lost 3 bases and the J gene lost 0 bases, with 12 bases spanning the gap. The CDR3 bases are TGTGCCAGCAGCTTTTTGGGCCGCTACTCCTACGAGCAGTACTTC. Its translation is CASSFLGRYSYEQYF. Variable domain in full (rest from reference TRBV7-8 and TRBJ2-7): GAGVSQSPRYKVAKRGQDVALRCDPISGHVSLFWYQQALGQGPEFLTYFQNEAQLDKSGLPSDRFFAERPEGSVSTLKIQRTQQEDSAVYLCASSFLGRYSYEQYFGPGTRLTVT.

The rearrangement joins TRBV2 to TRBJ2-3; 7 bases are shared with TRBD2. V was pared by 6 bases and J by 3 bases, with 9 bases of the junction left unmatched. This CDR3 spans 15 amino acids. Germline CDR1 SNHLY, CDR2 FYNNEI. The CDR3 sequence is CASSGTREATDTQYF. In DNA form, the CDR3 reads TGTGCCAGCAGCGGCACCCGGGAGGCGACAGATACGCAGTATTTT.

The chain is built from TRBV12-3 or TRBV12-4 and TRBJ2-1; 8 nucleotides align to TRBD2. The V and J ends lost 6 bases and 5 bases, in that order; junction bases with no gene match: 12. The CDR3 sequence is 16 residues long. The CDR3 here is CASSRRAGVTDNEQFF. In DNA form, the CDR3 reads TGTGCCAGCAGCCGAAGAGCGGGAGTAACCGACAATGAGCAGTTCTTC.

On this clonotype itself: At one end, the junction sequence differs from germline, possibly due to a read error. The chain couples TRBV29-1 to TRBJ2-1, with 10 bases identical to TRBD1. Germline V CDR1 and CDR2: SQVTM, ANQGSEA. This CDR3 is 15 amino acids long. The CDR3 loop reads CSVPPGQGNNNVQFF. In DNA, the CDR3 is TGCAGCGTTCCACCGGGACAGGGGAATAACAATGTGCAGTTCTTC.

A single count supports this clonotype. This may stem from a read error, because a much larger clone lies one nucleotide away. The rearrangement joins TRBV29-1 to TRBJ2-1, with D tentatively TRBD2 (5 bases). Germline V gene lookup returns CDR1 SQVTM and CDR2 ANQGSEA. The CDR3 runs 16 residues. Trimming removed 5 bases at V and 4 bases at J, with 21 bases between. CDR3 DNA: TGCAGCGTTCGACGGGTTCGAGCGGAGGAGTACAATGAGCAGTTCTTC. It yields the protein CSVRRVRAEEYNEQFF.

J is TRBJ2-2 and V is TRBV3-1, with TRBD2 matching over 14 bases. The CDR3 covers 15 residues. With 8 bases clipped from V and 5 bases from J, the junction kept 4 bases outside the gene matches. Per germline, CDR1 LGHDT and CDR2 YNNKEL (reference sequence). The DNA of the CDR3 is TGTGCCAGCGTTGGGACTAGCGGGAGTACCGGGGAGCTGTTTTTT. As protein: CASVGTSGSTGELFF. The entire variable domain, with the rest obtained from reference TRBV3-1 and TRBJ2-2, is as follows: DTAVSQTPKYLVTQMGNDKSIKCEQNLGHDTMYWYKQDSKKFLKIMFSYNNKELIINETVPNRFSPKSPDKAHLNLHINSLELGDSAVYFCASVGTSGSTGELFFGEGSRLTVL.